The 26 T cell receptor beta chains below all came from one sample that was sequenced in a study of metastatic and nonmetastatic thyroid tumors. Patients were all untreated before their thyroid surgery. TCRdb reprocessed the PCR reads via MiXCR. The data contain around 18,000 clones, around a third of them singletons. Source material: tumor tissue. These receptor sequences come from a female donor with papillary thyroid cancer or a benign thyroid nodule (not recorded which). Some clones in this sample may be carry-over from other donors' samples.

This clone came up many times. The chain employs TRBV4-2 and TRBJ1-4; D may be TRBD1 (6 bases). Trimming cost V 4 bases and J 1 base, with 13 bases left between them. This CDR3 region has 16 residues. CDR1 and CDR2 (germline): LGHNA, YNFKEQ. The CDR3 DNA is TGTGCCAGCAGCCCAGGGGTGGGGGGAACTAATGAAAAACTGTTTTTT. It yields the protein CASSPGVGGTNEKLFF.

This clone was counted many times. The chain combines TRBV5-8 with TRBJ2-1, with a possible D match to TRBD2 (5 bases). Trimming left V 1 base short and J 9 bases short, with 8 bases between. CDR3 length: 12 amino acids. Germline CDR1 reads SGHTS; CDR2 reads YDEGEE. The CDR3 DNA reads TGTGCCAGCAGCTTGTCGGGGTTTGAGCAGTTCTTC. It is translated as CASSLSGFEQFF.

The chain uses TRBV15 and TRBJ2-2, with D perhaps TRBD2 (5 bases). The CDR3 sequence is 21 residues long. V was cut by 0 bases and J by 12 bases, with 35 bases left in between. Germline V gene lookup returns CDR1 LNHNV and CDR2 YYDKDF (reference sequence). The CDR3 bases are TGTGCCACCAGCAGAGAGAGGAGCGTGACCGGACTTGACTCGAACACCGTGCAGCTGTTTTTT. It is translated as CATSRERSVTGLDSNTVQLFF. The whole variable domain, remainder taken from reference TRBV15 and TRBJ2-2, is DAMVIQNPRYQVTQFGKPVTLSCSQTLNHNVMYWYQQKSSQAPKLLFHYYDKDFNNEADTPDNFQSRRPNTSFCFLDIRSPGLGDTAMYLCATSRERSVTGLDSNTVQLFFGEGSRLTVL.

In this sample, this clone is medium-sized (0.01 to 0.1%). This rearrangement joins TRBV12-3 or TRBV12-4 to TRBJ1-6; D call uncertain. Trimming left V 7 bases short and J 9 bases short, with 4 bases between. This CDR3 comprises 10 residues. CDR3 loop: CASTISPLHF. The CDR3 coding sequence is TGTGCCAGCACGATTTCACCCCTCCACTTT.

This CDR3 reads CASSFSQGLYEQYF. The CDR3 coding sequence is TGCGCCAGCAGCTTCTCACAGGGCCTCTACGAGCAGTACTTC. The rearrangement joins TRBV5-1 to TRBJ2-7, with D perhaps TRBD1 (6 bases). Trimming pared 2 bases from V and 3 bases from J, leaving 12 bases between. Germline lookup yields CDR1 SGHRS and CDR2 YFSETQ. The CDR3 runs 14 residues.

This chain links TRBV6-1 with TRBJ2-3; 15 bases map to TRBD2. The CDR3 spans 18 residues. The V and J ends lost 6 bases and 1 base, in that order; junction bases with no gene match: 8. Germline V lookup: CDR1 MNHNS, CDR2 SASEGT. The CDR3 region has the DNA TGTGCCAGCAGCCCAGGGACTAGCGGGGGGACCGGCACAGATACGCAGTATTTT. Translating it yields CASSPGTSGGTGTDTQYF.

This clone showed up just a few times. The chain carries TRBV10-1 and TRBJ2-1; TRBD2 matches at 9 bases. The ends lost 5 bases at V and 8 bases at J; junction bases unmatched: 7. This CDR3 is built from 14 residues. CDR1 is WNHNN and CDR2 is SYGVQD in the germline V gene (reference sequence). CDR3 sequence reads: CASSTGGGADEQFF. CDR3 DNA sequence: TGCGCCAGCAGTACGGGCGGGGGGGCCGATGAGCAGTTCTTC.

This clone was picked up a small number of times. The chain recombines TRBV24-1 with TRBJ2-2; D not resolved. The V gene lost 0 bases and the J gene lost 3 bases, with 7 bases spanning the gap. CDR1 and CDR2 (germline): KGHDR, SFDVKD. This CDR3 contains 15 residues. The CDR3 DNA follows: TGTGCCACCAGTGATTTGCTGGCGGACACCGGGGAGCTGTTTTTT. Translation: CATSDLLADTGELFF.

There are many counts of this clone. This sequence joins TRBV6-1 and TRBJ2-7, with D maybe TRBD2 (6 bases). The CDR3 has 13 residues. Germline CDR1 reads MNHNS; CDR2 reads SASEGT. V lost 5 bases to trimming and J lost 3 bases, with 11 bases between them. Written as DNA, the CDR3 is TGTGCCAGCAGTTGGAATAGCGGCTACGAGCAGTACTTC. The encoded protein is CASSWNSGYEQYF.

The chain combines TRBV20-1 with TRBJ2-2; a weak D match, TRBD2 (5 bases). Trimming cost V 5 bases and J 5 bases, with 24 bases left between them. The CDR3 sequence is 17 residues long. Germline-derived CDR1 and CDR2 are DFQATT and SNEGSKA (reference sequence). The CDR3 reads CSAGPFSGAGVTGELFF. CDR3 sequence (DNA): TGCAGTGCTGGACCCTTTTCAGGCGCGGGTGTGACCGGGGAGCTGTTTTTT.

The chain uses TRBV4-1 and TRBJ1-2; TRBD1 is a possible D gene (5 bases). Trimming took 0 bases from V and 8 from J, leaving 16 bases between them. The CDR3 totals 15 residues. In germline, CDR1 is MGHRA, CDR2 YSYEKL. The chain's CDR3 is CASSQDSGPFGGYTF. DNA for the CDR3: TGCGCCAGCAGCCAAGATTCGGGACCGTTCGGAGGCTACACCTTC.

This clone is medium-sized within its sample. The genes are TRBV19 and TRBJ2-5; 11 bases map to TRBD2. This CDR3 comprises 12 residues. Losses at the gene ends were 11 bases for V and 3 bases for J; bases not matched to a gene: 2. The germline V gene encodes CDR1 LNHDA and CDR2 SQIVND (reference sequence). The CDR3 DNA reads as TGTGCCGCGGGACTAGCGGAAGAGACCCAGTACTTC. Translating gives CAAGLAEETQYF.

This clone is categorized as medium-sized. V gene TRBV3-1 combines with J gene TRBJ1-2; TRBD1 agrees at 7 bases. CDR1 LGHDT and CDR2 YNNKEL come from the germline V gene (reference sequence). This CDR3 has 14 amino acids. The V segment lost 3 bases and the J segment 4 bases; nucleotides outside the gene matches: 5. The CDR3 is CASSQWTGVYGYTF. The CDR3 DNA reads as TGTGCCAGCAGCCAGTGGACAGGAGTCTATGGCTACACCTTC.

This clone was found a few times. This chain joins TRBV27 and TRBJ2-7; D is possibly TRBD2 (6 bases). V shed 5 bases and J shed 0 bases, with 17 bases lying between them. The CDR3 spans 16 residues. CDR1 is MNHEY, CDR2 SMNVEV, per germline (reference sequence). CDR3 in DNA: TGTGCCAGCAGTCCCCTTAGCGGTGCCCCCTCCTACGAGCAGTACTTC. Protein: CASSPLSGAPSYEQYF.

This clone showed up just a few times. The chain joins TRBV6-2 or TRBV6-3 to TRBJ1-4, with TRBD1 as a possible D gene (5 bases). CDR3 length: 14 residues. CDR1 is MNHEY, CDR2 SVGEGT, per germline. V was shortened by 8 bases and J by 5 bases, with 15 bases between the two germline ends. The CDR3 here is CASGTGLRNEKLFF. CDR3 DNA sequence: TGTGCCAGCGGCACGGGACTCCGAAATGAAAAACTGTTTTTT.

The CDR3 DNA sequence: TGTGCCAGCGGGCAAACGTACGGCTACACCTTC. The encoded protein is CASGQTYGYTF. The chain uses TRBV28 and TRBJ1-2, with D hard to call. The CDR3 covers 11 residues. The germline CDR1 and CDR2 sequences are MDHEN and SYDVKM. With 8 bases removed from V and 8 bases from J, the gap between germline ends came to 12 bases.

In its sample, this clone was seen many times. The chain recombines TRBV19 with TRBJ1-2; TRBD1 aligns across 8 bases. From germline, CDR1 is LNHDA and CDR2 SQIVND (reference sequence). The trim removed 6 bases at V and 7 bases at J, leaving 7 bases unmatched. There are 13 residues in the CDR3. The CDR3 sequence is CASSPTGGSGYTF. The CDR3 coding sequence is TGTGCCAGTAGCCCTACAGGGGGGAGTGGCTACACCTTC.

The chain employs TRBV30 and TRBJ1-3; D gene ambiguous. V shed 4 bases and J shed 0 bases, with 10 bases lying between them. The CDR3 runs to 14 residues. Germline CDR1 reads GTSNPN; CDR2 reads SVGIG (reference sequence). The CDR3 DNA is TGTGCCTGGATAGGACCGGACTCTGGAAACACCATATATTTT. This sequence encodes CAWIGPDSGNTIYF.

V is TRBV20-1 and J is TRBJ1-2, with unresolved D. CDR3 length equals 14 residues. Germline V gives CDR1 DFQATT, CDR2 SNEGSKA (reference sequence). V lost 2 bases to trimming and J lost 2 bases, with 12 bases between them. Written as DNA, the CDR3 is TGCAGTGCTAGAAGGGCCCCGGGAAACTATGGCTACACCTTC. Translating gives CSARRAPGNYGYTF.

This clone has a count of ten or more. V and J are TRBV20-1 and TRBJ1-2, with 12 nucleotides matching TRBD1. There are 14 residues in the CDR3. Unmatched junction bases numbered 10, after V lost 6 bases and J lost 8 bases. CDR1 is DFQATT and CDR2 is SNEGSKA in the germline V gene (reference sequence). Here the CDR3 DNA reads TGCAGTGCCACCTTCGGGACAGGGGGCCGGGGCTACACCTTC. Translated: CSATFGTGGRGYTF.

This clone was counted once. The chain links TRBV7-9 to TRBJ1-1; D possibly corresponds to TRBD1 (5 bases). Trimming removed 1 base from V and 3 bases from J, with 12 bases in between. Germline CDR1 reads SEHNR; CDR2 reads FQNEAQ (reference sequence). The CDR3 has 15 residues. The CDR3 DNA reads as TGTGCCAGCAGCTTAGGGGGCTTATATGACACTGAAGCTTTCTTT. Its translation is CASSLGGLYDTEAFF.

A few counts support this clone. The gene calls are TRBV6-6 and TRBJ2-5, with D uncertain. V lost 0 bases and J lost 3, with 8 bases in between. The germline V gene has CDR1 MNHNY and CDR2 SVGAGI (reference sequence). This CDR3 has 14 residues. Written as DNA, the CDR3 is TGTGCCAGCAGTTACTCGGCGGCGGAAGAGACCCAGTACTTC. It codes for CASSYSAAEETQYF.

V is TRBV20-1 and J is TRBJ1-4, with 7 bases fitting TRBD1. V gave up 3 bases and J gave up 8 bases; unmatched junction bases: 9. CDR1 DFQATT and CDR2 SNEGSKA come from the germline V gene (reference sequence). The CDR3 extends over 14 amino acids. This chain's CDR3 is CSASIGNRGEKLFF. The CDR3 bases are TGCAGTGCTAGCATAGGGAACAGGGGCGAAAAACTGTTTTTT.

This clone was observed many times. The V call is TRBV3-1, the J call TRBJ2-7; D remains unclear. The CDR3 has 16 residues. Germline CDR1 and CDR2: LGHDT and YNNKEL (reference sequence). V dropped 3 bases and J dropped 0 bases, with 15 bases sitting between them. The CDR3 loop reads CASSHIRPDSSYEQYF. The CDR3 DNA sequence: TGTGCCAGCAGCCACATACGACCGGATAGCTCCTACGAGCAGTACTTC.

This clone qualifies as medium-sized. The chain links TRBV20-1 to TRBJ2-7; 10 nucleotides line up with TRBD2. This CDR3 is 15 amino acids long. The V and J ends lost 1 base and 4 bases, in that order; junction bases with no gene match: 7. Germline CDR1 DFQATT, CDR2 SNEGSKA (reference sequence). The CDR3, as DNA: TGCAGTGCTAGAGGGGTGGGACTAGCGAGGTACGAGCAGTACTTC. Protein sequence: CSARGVGLARYEQYF.

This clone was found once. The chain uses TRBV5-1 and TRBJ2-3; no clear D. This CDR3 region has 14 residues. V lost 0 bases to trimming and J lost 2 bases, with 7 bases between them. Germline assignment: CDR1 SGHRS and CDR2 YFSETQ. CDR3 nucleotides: TGCGCCAGCAGCTTGGAGGCAGACACAGATACGCAGTATTTT. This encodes CASSLEADTDTQYF.